The clone carrying this T cell receptor beta chain was detected a few times. Its target is unknown. This record belongs to a study of identical twins. In germline, CDR1 is LGHDT, CDR2 YNNKEL (reference sequence). The V gene lost 1 base and the J gene lost 9 bases, with 13 bases spanning the gap. The CDR3 loop spans 14 amino acids. TCRdb ran MiXCR on the 5' RACE reads and lists one entry per CDR3 protein. The sample has about 390,000 distinct CDR3 sequences, about 9% seen once; the top ten hold under 9.5%. Whole-study findings and limits: Weaker excess sharing between twins was seen in beta out-of-frame sequences. Fewer insertions characterized abundant cord blood beta clonotypes, whereas memory repertoires showed none.

Input material: naive T cells sorted from blood. The V call is TRBV3-1, the J call TRBJ1-5; no definite D call. The TCR originated in a woman in her 50s in good health. The CDR3 loop is CASSQARGPGPQHF. CDR3 nucleotide sequence: TGTGCCAGCAGCCAAGCCCGGGGTCCTGGGCCCCAGCATTTT.